This TCR beta chain was identified in a study of T cells in localized non-small cell lung cancer (dated by TCRdb to 2018 to 2021). Some background on the complete study: T cell repertoires of more than 200 early-stage NSCLC patients were analyzed, with tumors being compared against uninvolved tumor-adjacent lungs. A mean age of around 66 years was recorded for the NSCLC patients, of whom 129 were male and about a hundred were female. The cohort was made up of some 240 treatment-naive NSCLC patients whose localized lung tumors had been resected.

Note on this clone: This clone's antigen is unknown. Base quality data are lacking; no much larger clone is found one base away.

The immunoSEQ Assay was used to sequence TCR beta CDR3 regions from DNA. In the authors' own workflow: T cell density was computed as TCR beta template counts normalized to usable DNA estimated by amplifying housekeeping genes. Richness was estimated with the preseqR package, extrapolating to 400,000 templates for PBMC samples and 120,000 templates for tissue samples. Clonality was calculated as one minus Pielou's evenness. Tissue-enriched TCRs were identified through differential abundance testing performed on productive amino-acid clonotypes, with a minimum total count of 5 and an alpha of 0.1. The Jaccard Index and the Morisita Overlap Index were used to measure repertoire overlap between compartments. GLIPH clustered TCR beta CDR3s with public tetramer-defined viral CDR3s; viral motifs required at least three viral sequences plus V-gene enrichment. The table was pulled from immuneACCESS by TCRdb, which kept in-frame rearrangements only. Such tables lose some clones; where checked, under half of the loss comes from unresolved V genes, and the rest has no known cause. D and trimming were read from the DNA, whereas the V and J calls and clone size are those reported in that table. In all, the sample holds 30,000 to 35,000 clones, and about 90% of those were seen once. Clones ranked in the top ten supply approximately 2.2% of the sample.

At diagnosis, peripheral blood, uninvolved tumor-adjacent lung and tumor were collected and stored as a combination of fresh-frozen and FFPE material. For TCR repertoire profiling, blood samples were analyzed in the form of peripheral blood mononuclear cells. General findings and caveats noted by the study authors: Higher blood T cell density associated with longer overall survival, while higher adjacent-lung clonality associated with shorter survival. Uninvolved tumor-adjacent lung showed the highest T cell clonality, higher than tumor, which suggests more focused antigenic responses in the adjacent lung. Because the study design was exploratory, TCR variables were selected using unadjusted p-values without false-discovery rate correction. Because multi-region sequencing of the tumors was not done, intratumor heterogeneity could not be ruled out. A median of about 50 of the top 100 tumor clones turned up in the paired uninvolved adjacent lung, and around 27 of those clones also ranked among the top 100 of that same adjacent lung.

The material was peripheral blood, obtained before any cancer treatment. The TCR originated in a female donor of 60 years or more with stage I lung adenocarcinoma.

The sequenced DNA is TGCGCCAGCAGCGGCGGACTAGCGGGGGGCATAACAGATACGCAGTATTTT. The resulting protein is CASSGGLAGGITDTQYF. The sequence is built from TRBV5-1 and TRBJ2-3, and 14 junctional nucleotides match TRBD2. The germline V gene provides CDR1 SGHRS and CDR2 YFSETQ. V is cut back by 4 bases and J by 3 bases, with 7 bases in the junction unmatched. The CDR3 starts with the cysteine, ends with the phenylalanine, and has 17 residues. The retained sequence is limited to the CDR3, 51 bases, with the frame set at the first base.